This passage covers 19 T cell receptor beta chains from one sample sequenced in a study of sequential checkpoint blockade in melanoma. Sequenced by immunoSEQ multiplex PCR; TCRdb stores in-frame clones only, minus some. The top ten clones hold about 53% of a sample with roughly 8,400 clones, around 60% of them seen once. Treatment given: randomized to nivolumab then ipilimumab (arm A) or the reverse (arm B). Sequenced here: CD8+ T cells sorted from blood (inferred from file names), sampled from a patient given nivolumab and ipilimumab in sequence. The receptors here all came from a human patient with melanoma. Some clones in this sample may be carry-over from other donors' samples.

The table lists this clone with a few counts. A read error likely explains this, since a far larger clone differs by one base. The rearrangement uses TRBV9 and TRBJ1-2, with a possible D match to TRBD1 (6 bases). Trimming left V 4 bases short and J 7 bases short, with 14 bases between. CDR3 size: 13 residues. The germline gives CDR1 SGDLS, CDR2 YYNGEE. The CDR3 region has the DNA TGTGCCAGCAGCCAAACAGGGTCCGCTGGCTACACCTTC. Its protein product is CASSQTGSAGYTF. The whole variable domain, remainder taken from reference TRBV9 and TRBJ1-2, is DSGVTQTPKHLITATGQRVTLRCSPRSGDLSVYWYQQSLDQGLQFLIQYYNGEERAKGNILERFSAQQFPDLHSELNLSSLELGDSALYFCASSQTGSAGYTFGSGTRLTVV.

The chain is built from TRBV2 and TRBJ1-2; possibly TRBD1 for D (6 bases). The CDR3 spans 14 residues. Deletions cut 3 bases from V and 3 bases from J, with 11 bases between. The germline CDR1 and CDR2 sequences are SNHLY and FYNNEI. CDR3 bases: TGTGCCAGCAGTGATTGGACAGCTTACTATGGCTACACCTTC. Translation gives CASSDWTAYYGYTF.

V is TRBV7-9 and J is TRBJ1-1, with D unclear. Trimming pared 1 base from V and 8 bases from J, leaving 8 bases between. Germline CDR1 is SEHNR and CDR2 is FQNEAQ (reference sequence). The CDR3 totals 12 residues. This CDR3 reads CASSLGEAEAFF. In nucleotides, the CDR3 is TGTGCCAGCAGCTTAGGGGAGGCCGAAGCTTTCTTT. The whole variable domain, remainder taken from reference TRBV7-9 and TRBJ1-1, is DTGVSQNPRHKITKRGQNVTFRCDPISEHNRLYWYRQTLGQGPEFLTYFQNEAQLEKSRLLSDRFSAERPKGSFSTLEIQRTEQGDSAMYLCASSLGEAEAFFGQGTRLTVV.

In regard to this clone: The identical CDR3 is also encoded by other nucleotide sequences in the sample. The chain employs TRBV9 and TRBJ1-1; D is unresolved. The germline CDR1 and CDR2 sequences are SGDLS and YYNGEE. V was shortened by 3 bases and J by 1 base, with 7 bases between the two germline ends. The CDR3 length is 13 residues. The CDR3 region has the DNA TGTGCCAGCAGCGCTGCCGGGAACACTGAAGCTTTCTTT. As protein: CASSAAGNTEAFF.

The CDR3 DNA is TGTGCCAGCTCACCCTTTGTGAGCGGGGGACCCGAATATAGCAATCAGCCCCAGCATTTT. Protein product: CASSPFVSGGPEYSNQPQHF. This chain joins TRBV18 and TRBJ1-5; the D gene is possibly TRBD1 (5 bases). The germline V gene has CDR1 KGHSH and CDR2 LQKENI. The CDR3 covers 20 residues. Trimming took 3 bases from V and 0 from J, leaving 24 bases between them.

The chain has TRBV4-3 and TRBJ2-7; 8 bases align to TRBD1. V lost 5 bases, J lost 3 bases, and 12 bases stayed unmatched. Per the germline V gene, CDR1 is LGHNA and CDR2 is YSLEER. The CDR3 totals 16 residues. CDR3 amino acids: CASSVSSRGQGYEQYF. In DNA, the CDR3 is TGCGCCAGCAGCGTCTCGTCCAGAGGACAGGGCTACGAGCAGTACTTC.

The chain couples TRBV9 to TRBJ1-4; a possible D gene is TRBD1 (6 bases). The V end was cut by 4 bases, the J end by 7 bases, with 20 bases between. CDR1 and CDR2 from the germline V gene are SGDLS and YYNGEE. The CDR3 is 16 residues long. The CDR3 loop is CASSPYRGGRGEKLFF. CDR3 DNA: TGTGCCAGCAGCCCCTATCGCGGGGGGCGCGGTGAAAAACTGTTTTTT.

The CDR3 here is CASSQDLRGAGANVLTF. Written as DNA, the CDR3 is TGCGCCAGCAGCCAAGATTTGCGGGGCGCTGGGGCCAACGTCCTGACTTTC. V and J are TRBV4-3 and TRBJ2-6, with a possible D match to TRBD2 (6 bases). Germline CDR1 reads LGHNA; CDR2 reads YSLEER. The CDR3 covers 17 residues. Trimming stripped 0 bases from V and 2 bases from J, with 11 bases between.

The chain recombines TRBV5-6 with TRBJ1-5, with 7 bases fitting TRBD1. This CDR3 is 15 amino acids long. CDR1 is SGHDT, CDR2 YYEEEE, per germline. J lost 4 bases, V lost 0 bases, and 4 bases had no gene match. The CDR3: CASSLADRVNQPQHF. The CDR3 DNA sequence: TGTGCCAGCAGCTTGGCAGACAGGGTTAATCAGCCCCAGCATTTT.

The chain links TRBV28 to TRBJ2-7, with TRBD2 identical over 14 bases. CDR3 size: 21 residues. Trimming cost V 2 bases and J 1 base; bases outside gene matches: 16. Germline lookup yields CDR1 MDHEN and CDR2 SYDVKM. The CDR3 here is CASSLELITGTSGGVSYEQYF. CDR3 nucleotides: TGTGCCAGCAGTTTAGAGCTCATAACAGGGACTAGCGGGGGAGTTTCCTACGAGCAGTACTTC.

Only a few counts were recorded for this clone. The J gene is TRBJ2-1, the V gene TRBV21-1; the table gives TRBD2 as D, unverified against the DNA. TRBV21-1 is a pseudogene locus. The CDR3 spans 14 residues. The CDR3 spells CASSLATGLGTQFF. The DNA of the CDR3 is TGTGCCAGCAGCTTAGCTACTGGTCTTGGAACCCAGTTCTTC.

The chain uses TRBV4-1 and TRBJ1-5, with 11 bases lining up with TRBD1. CDR3 length: 16 amino acids. Germline trimming cut 5 bases from V and 7 bases from J; bases unmatched to any gene: 10. CDR1 is MGHRA and CDR2 is YSYEKL in the germline V gene. The CDR3 DNA follows: TGCGCCAGCAGCTCCCGTGGACAGGGGGCTTGGCAGCCCCAGCATTTT. Its translation: CASSSRGQGAWQPQHF.

This clone was observed a single time. The V call is TRBV5-6, the J call TRBJ1-1; the D is unclear. CDR3 length equals 16 residues. V was cut by 0 bases and J by 1 base, with 13 bases left in between. CDR1 and CDR2 (germline): SGHDT, YYEEEE. The CDR3 region is CASSLGHREWNTEAFF. Written as DNA, the CDR3 is TGTGCCAGCAGCTTGGGTCATCGGGAGTGGAACACTGAAGCTTTCTTT.

This chain links TRBV7-9 with TRBJ1-5; possibly TRBD1 for D (6 bases). The CDR3 totals 12 residues. Germline-derived CDR1 and CDR2 are SEHNR and FQNEAQ (reference sequence). Deletions cut 5 bases from V and 10 bases from J, with 12 bases between. CDR3 DNA sequence: TGTGCCAGCAGCCAGGGGCAGGCTCCCCAGCATTTT. It translates to CASSQGQAPQHF. The full variable domain, its missing parts supplied by reference TRBV7-9 and TRBJ1-5, is DTGVSQNPRHKITKRGQNVTFRCDPISEHNRLYWYRQTLGQGPEFLTYFQNEAQLEKSRLLSDRFSAERPKGSFSTLEIQRTEQGDSAMYLCASSQGQAPQHFGDGTRLSIL.

The chain combines TRBV7-9 with TRBJ1-1; TRBD1 matches 7 bases. With V trimmed by 4 bases and J by 4 bases, 3 bases remained unmatched. CDR3 size: 13 residues. Germline V lookup: CDR1 SEHNR, CDR2 FQNEAQ (reference sequence). The CDR3 region has the DNA TGTGCCAGCAGCTGGGACAGAGGCACTGAAGCTTTCTTT. Protein sequence: CASSWDRGTEAFF.

The chain uses TRBV5-4 and TRBJ1-1; D perhaps matches TRBD1 (6 bases). V was cut by 1 base and J by 5 bases, with 6 bases left in between. The CDR3 length is 12 residues. CDR1 and CDR2 from the germline V gene are SGHNT and YYREEE (reference sequence). As DNA, the CDR3 is TGTGCCAGCAGCTTGACAGGGACTGAAGCTTTCTTT. It is translated as CASSLTGTEAFF.

The rearrangement links TRBV9 to TRBJ1-4; TRBD1 matches 7 bases. The CDR3 extends over 15 amino acids. With V trimmed by 0 bases and J by 4 bases, 3 bases remained unmatched. Germline V lookup: CDR1 SGDLS, CDR2 YYNGEE. The CDR3 here is CASSVGDRVNEKLFF. CDR3 DNA: TGTGCCAGCAGCGTAGGCGACAGGGTTAATGAAAAACTGTTTTTT.

The chain uses TRBV7-9 and TRBJ1-2; weak D call: TRBD1 (6 bases). From germline, CDR1 is SEHNR and CDR2 FQNEAQ (reference sequence). Trimming removed 5 bases from V and 6 bases from J, with 13 bases in between. The CDR3 has 13 amino acids. The CDR3 coding sequence is TGTGCCAGCAGCCCCCTCAGGGGAGATGGCTACACCTTC. It translates to CASSPLRGDGYTF.

The chain carries TRBV7-2 and TRBJ1-2, with 7 bases lining up with TRBD1. The germline CDR1 and CDR2 sequences are SGHTA and FQGNSA. V was pared by 1 base and J by 3 bases, with 2 bases of the junction left unmatched. The CDR3 contains 14 residues. The CDR3 loop reads CASSLGTGDYGYTF. The CDR3 nucleotides read TGTGCCAGCAGCTTAGGTACAGGGGACTATGGCTACACCTTC.